The rows below give T cell receptor beta chains drawn from one sample of a study of identical twins. MiXCR, applied by TCRdb to the 5' RACE reads, yields one record per CDR3 protein. The table includes some 1,700,000 distinct CDR3 sequences, 32% detected once. The source material was cord blood. The receptor set was obtained from a newborn girl in good health. CDR3s include the opening cysteine and the closing phenylalanine or tryptophan. A D gene is named only where the DNA matches it firmly. The size of a clone is reported for some rows only, either as once, few or many, or as a class for expanded clones.

clone_size,v_call,d_call,j_call,cdr3_nt,cdr3_aa
few,TRBV16,.,TRBJ1-2,TGTGCCAGCAGCCCGTCGGTTAGAAGCACCCTTAACTATGGCTACACCTTC,CASSPSVRSTLNYGYTF
few,TRBV10-3,TRBD1,TRBJ2-7,TGTGCCATCAGTGACAAAGACAGGGGGTCCTCCTACGAGCAGTACTTC,CAISDKDRGSSYEQYF
.,TRBV6-2/TRBV6-3,TRBD1,TRBJ2-1,TGTGCCAGCAGTCGAAGGACAGGGGGTAATAGCGGCTACAATGAGCAGTTCTTC,CASSRRTGGNSGYNEQFF
.,TRBV29-1,TRBD1,TRBJ2-5,TGCAGCGTTCGGAGCAGGGGGCCGGGGAAGACCCAGTACTTC,CSVRSRGPGKTQYF
few,TRBV28,.,TRBJ2-4,TGTGCCAGCAGCTACCGGGACCTAGTCACCGGGGAGCAGTACTTC,CASSYRDLVTGEQYF
few,TRBV20-1,.,TRBJ2-1,TGCAGTGCTTGGCAGGGAGGCAATGAGCAGTTCTTC,CSAWQGGNEQFF
.,TRBV19,TRBD2,TRBJ2-1,TGTGCCAGTAGTCTTCCCCCCCCGCTAGCGGGAGGTCGTTACAATGAGCAGTTCTTC,CASSLPPPLAGGRYNEQFF
.,TRBV2,TRBD1,TRBJ2-3,TGTGCCAGCATTAGAGGGGGCCCACATGAGCAGTATTTT,CASIRGGPHEQYF
.,TRBV20-1,.,TRBJ2-4,TGCAGTGCTAGTATGGCGGTCCTAGCCAAAAACATTCAGTACTTC,CSASMAVLAKNIQYF
few,TRBV20-1,TRBD2,TRBJ2-4,TGCAGTGCTACCGCGACTAGCGTAAACATTCAGTACTTC,CSATATSVNIQYF
many,TRBV20-1,TRBD2,TRBJ2-3,TGCAGTGCTAGGTTAGCGGGGGACACAGATACGCAGTATTTT,CSARLAGDTDTQYF
.,TRBV9,.,TRBJ2-3,TGTGCCAGCAGCGTCACCCGACTAGGCACAGATACGCAGTATTTT,CASSVTRLGTDTQYF
.,TRBV20-1,.,TRBJ1-4,TGCAGTGCTAGCGATTATCTAAGGGCGAGCATTGAAAAACTGTTTTTT,CSASDYLRASIEKLFF
few,TRBV6-1,TRBD1,TRBJ1-5,TGTGCCAGCAGTAAGGACAGGGGGCCTCTAAATCGGCCCCAGCATTTT,CASSKDRGPLNRPQHF
few,TRBV3-1,TRBD2,TRBJ2-1,TGTGCCAGCAGCCAAGTGGTACAGGGCTTGGGACTAGCGGGTGCAATTCATTACAATGAGCAGTTCTTC,CASSQVVQGLGLAGAIHYNEQFF
.,TRBV20-1,TRBD1,TRBJ1-5,TGCAGTGCTAGAAGGCAGGGGGCAACTCAGCCCCAGCATTTT,CSARRQGATQPQHF
.,TRBV20-1,TRBD1,TRBJ1-5,TGCAGTGCTAGAGGGGACAGGGAGTATCAGCCCCAGCATTTT,CSARGDREYQPQHF
few,TRBV20-1,.,TRBJ1-5,TGCAGTGCTGGATATAACAGGGTGGGCAATCAGCCCCAGCATTTT,CSAGYNRVGNQPQHF
.,TRBV10-3,TRBD1,TRBJ1-1,TGTGCCATCAGTGCGCCGACAGGGGTCAAGAACACTGAAGCTTTCTTT,CAISAPTGVKNTEAFF
few,TRBV10-3,TRBD2,TRBJ2-7,TGTGCCATCAGCGGGGTAGGGCTAGCGGGAGAATACGAGCAGTACTTC,CAISGVGLAGEYEQYF
.,TRBV19,.,TRBJ1-5,TGTGCCAGTACCCGAACAGGGACTCTCAATCAGCCCCAGCATTTT,CASTRTGTLNQPQHF
.,TRBV3-1,TRBD2,TRBJ2-1,TGTGCCAGCAGCCAGACTAGCGGCCTTAACAATGAGCAGTTCTTC,CASSQTSGLNNEQFF
.,TRBV20-1,TRBD2,TRBJ2-7,TGCAGTGCTAGAGATCAATTCAGACTAGCGAGCTACGAGCAGTACTTC,CSARDQFRLASYEQYF
many,TRBV12-3/TRBV12-4,TRBD1,TRBJ1-2,TGTGCCAGCATCCCCACAGGGGGTAACTATGGCTACACCTTC,CASIPTGGNYGYTF
.,TRBV2,TRBD2,TRBJ2-3,TGTGCCAGCACCCCAAGGACTAGCGGGAGAGATACGCAGTATTTT,CASTPRTSGRDTQYF
.,TRBV4-2,.,TRBJ2-7,TGTGCCAGCAGCCAGGGGCAAGGGGGAAGCTCCTACAATGAGCAGTACTTC,CASSQGQGGSSYNEQYF
.,TRBV12-3/TRBV12-4,.,TRBJ1-2,TGTGCCAGCAGTTTAGCGAGGAGGGGCTACACCTTC,CASSLARRGYTF
few,TRBV29-1,.,TRBJ1-1,TGCAGCGTTGAAAGGGGGGGGACGGTGAACACTGAAGCTTTCTTT,CSVERGGTVNTEAFF
.,TRBV10-3,TRBD1,TRBJ1-1,TGTGCCATCAGGAGGGGGCCGGGGGAGGGCACTGAAGCTTTCTTT,CAIRRGPGEGTEAFF
few,TRBV29-1,TRBD1,TRBJ2-7,TGCAGCGTAGCGTTCGGGACAGAATCCTACGAGCAGTACTTC,CSVAFGTESYEQYF
.,TRBV29-1,TRBD2,TRBJ2-5,TGCAGCGTTGGTAGGAGCGGGAGGCAAGAGACCCAGTACTTC,CSVGRSGRQETQYF
few,TRBV12-3/TRBV12-4,.,TRBJ2-5,TGTGCCAGCAGTTTTCAGGGGTATGGAGAGACCCAGTACTTC,CASSFQGYGETQYF
few,TRBV27,.,TRBJ1-1,TGTGCCAGCACTCAACACTCCCAGAACACTGAAGCTTTCTTT,CASTQHSQNTEAFF
.,TRBV28,TRBD2,TRBJ2-3,TGTGCCAGCAGTCCCCAGACTAGCGGGAGCAGGAATACGCAGTATTTT,CASSPQTSGSRNTQYF
.,TRBV30,TRBD2,TRBJ2-5,TGTGCCTGGAGCGTCGGACTAGGCAATGAGCAGTACTTC,CAWSVGLGNEQYF
many,TRBV6-5,TRBD2,TRBJ2-1,TGTGCCAGCAGCTACGGGACTAACAATGAGCAGTTCTTC,CASSYGTNNEQFF
.,TRBV7-9,.,TRBJ2-1,TGTGCCAGCAGTTACTCTATCTCCTACAATGAGCAGTTCTTC,CASSYSISYNEQFF
.,TRBV5-1,TRBD1,TRBJ2-5,TGCGCCAGCAGCTGGGACAGGACCTACAATGGGCAGTACTTC,CASSWDRTYNGQYF
.,TRBV7-9,.,TRBJ1-2,TGTGCCAGCAGCCCTAACCGAGGCGGGGACACCTTC,CASSPNRGGDTF
.,TRBV20-1,.,TRBJ1-1,TGCAGTGCCTTAAGGGTCTTGAACACTGAAGCTTTCTTT,CSALRVLNTEAFF
once,TRBV6-1,.,TRBJ2-7,TGTGCCAGCAGTGAAGGGGGGTTGGCCCAGTACTTC,CASSEGGLAQYF
.,TRBV6-5,.,TRBJ2-5,TGTGCCAGCAGTTACGGCGGCGGCCTCCAAGAGACCCAGTACTTC,CASSYGGGLQETQYF
.,TRBV5-1,.,TRBJ2-2,TGCGCCAGCAGCTATCCAAAAAGGACCGGGGAGCTGTTTTTT,CASSYPKRTGELFF
.,TRBV5-6,.,TRBJ2-3,TGTGCCGGCAGCTTGGACCCCCGCACACCACAAGGAGATACGCAGTATTTT,CAGSLDPRTPQGDTQYF
few,TRBV29-1,.,TRBJ1-1,TGCAGCGTTCAGCCCAAGGTCCAGAACACTGAAGCTTTCTTT,CSVQPKVQNTEAFF
.,TRBV12-5,.,TRBJ1-2,TGTGCTAGTGGGTTGGGAGGGCCCACCACCTTC,CASGLGGPTTF
.,TRBV7-2,.,TRBJ2-5,TGTGCCAGCAGCACGAGGACTGGGGGGACCCAGTACTTC,CASSTRTGGTQYF
.,TRBV2,.,TRBJ2-3,TGTGCCAGTGGGAGGGGGGCCCCAGATACGCAGTATTTT,CASGRGAPDTQYF
many,TRBV6-5,TRBD2,TRBJ2-3,TGTGCCAGCAGTCCCGATACTAGCGGGAGGACTACGCAGTATTTT,CASSPDTSGRTTQYF
.,TRBV6-1,TRBD1,TRBJ1-6,TGTGCCAGCAGTGGCACCGGGACAGGTTTATCCTATAATTCACCCCTCCACTTT,CASSGTGTGLSYNSPLHF
.,TRBV7-2,.,TRBJ1-1,TGTGCCAGCAGCTTAGCCGGGGAAACTGAAGCTTTCTTT,CASSLAGETEAFF
.,TRBV20-1,TRBD2,TRBJ2-3,TGCAGTGCTAGAGACCGTAGCGGGTTAGTGTGGGATACGCAGTATTTT,CSARDRSGLVWDTQYF
few,TRBV6-5,.,TRBJ2-7,TGTGCCAGCAGTTATGGGGAGTGGGCTAGCTCCTACGAGCAGTACTTC,CASSYGEWASSYEQYF